This T cell receptor (beta chain) was profiled in a study of blood T cell repertoires in COVID-19. Individuals drawn from approximately 22 US areas were about 18 to 95 years old. Participants' reported clinical history set cohort assignment. This CDR3 spans 14 amino acids. V gave up 2 bases and J gave up 5 bases, with 15 bases separating them. Germline V CDR1 and CDR2: SQVTM, ANQGSEA. Methods used by the authors: Researchers report that nucleated cell counts were estimated from reference gene primer amplification. The repertoire was sequenced with immunoSEQ multiplex PCR; TCRdb's copy has only in-frame clones and lacks some. That table is the source of V, J and clone size, and D and trimming were worked out from the DNA. The table shows approximately 290,000 clones, with 90% occurring only once.

The chain carries TRBV29-1 and TRBJ1-2; tentative D call: TRBD1 (6 bases). Sample: PBMCs or T cells enriched from blood (not recorded which). The receptor comes from a woman in her late teens or twenties with acute COVID-19. DNA for the CDR3: TGCAGCGTTGAATTGGGGGGGCATCGTTATGGCTACACCTTC. Its protein product is CSVELGGHRYGYTF.